The 17 T cell receptor beta chains below were found in one sample sequenced in a study of cytomegalovirus exposure and HLA in healthy donors. The PCR had 60 Vbeta and 13 Jbeta primers. Sequencing was performed with immunoSEQ multiplex PCR; in TCRdb, only in-frame clones are kept and a portion is missing. The sample contains about 210,000 clones, 80% to 90% of which appear only once. Sequencing was carried out using PBMCs. Every receptor here comes from a man aged 25 to 45 in good health and CMV-seronegative.

As concerns this clone: The junction departs from the called germline gene at one end, perhaps through a read error. The chain is built from TRBV11-2 and TRBJ2-6; D is unresolved. Germline V gives CDR1 SGHAT, CDR2 FQNNGV. The CDR3 contains 12 residues. The CDR3 DNA reads as TGTGCCAGCAGCCTCGAGGCCAGCGTCCTGACTTTC. Protein sequence: CASSLEASVLTF.

The chain joins TRBV2 to TRBJ2-7; possible D gene TRBD2, 7 bases. CDR3 size: 14 residues. V dropped 0 bases and J dropped 2 bases, with 8 bases sitting between them. Looked up from germline, CDR1 is SNHLY and CDR2 is FYNNEI. CDR3: CASSEAGGPYEQYF. CDR3 nucleotides: TGTGCCAGCAGTGAAGCGGGGGGGCCCTACGAGCAGTACTTC. Using reference TRBV2 and TRBJ2-7 for the parts outside the CDR3, the full variable domain is EPEVTQTPSHQVTQMGQEVILRCVPISNHLYFYWYRQILGQKVEFLVSFYNNEISEKSEIFDDQFSVERPDGSNFTLKIRSTKLEDSAMYFCASSEAGGPYEQYFGPGTRLTVT.

The V and J genes are TRBV4-2 and TRBJ2-5; TRBD2 aligns across 9 bases. This CDR3 spans 18 amino acids. Unmatched junction bases numbered 12, after V lost 0 bases and J lost 4 bases. Germline V gene sequence: CDR1 LGHNA, CDR2 YNFKEQ. The CDR3 here is CASSQEGEWRGGSETQYF. The CDR3 region has the DNA TGTGCCAGCAGCCAAGAGGGGGAGTGGCGGGGGGGCTCAGAGACCCAGTACTTC.

J is TRBJ1-5 and V is TRBV27, with D maybe TRBD1 (6 bases). There are 13 residues in the CDR3. Per the germline V gene, CDR1 is MNHEY and CDR2 is SMNVEV (reference sequence). Trimming shortened V by 5 bases and J by 4 bases, and 9 bases separated the two germline ends. CDR3 sequence: CASSLGANQPQHF. CDR3 in DNA: TGTGCCAGCAGTCTGGGGGCAAATCAGCCCCAGCATTTT.

The J gene is TRBJ1-2, the V gene TRBV28; D is undetermined. This CDR3 contains 11 residues. CDR1 and CDR2 (germline): MDHEN, SYDVKM. The ends were cut back, 6 bases at V and 5 bases at J, with 7 bases in the middle. The CDR3 loop reads CASRRRYGYTF. CDR3 in DNA: TGTGCCAGCAGGCGCCGGTATGGCTACACCTTC.

The rearrangement uses TRBV19 and TRBJ2-1, with 8 bases identical to TRBD1. Trimming removed 6 bases from V and 7 bases from J; junction bases left unmatched: 11. CDR1 is LNHDA and CDR2 is SQIVND in the germline V gene (reference sequence). CDR3 length equals 15 residues. The CDR3 loop reads CASRKTGGLGNEQFF. CDR3 DNA sequence: TGTGCCAGTAGGAAAACAGGGGGGTTGGGGAATGAGCAGTTCTTC.

The rearrangement uses TRBV5-6 and TRBJ1-3; possibly TRBD1 for D (6 bases). The V end lost 0 bases, the J end lost 0 bases, and 10 bases lay between the germline ends. Per the germline V gene, CDR1 is SGHDT and CDR2 is YYEEEE. CDR3 size: 16 residues. CDR3 DNA sequence: TGTGCCAGCAGCTTGGGCAGGGGCCTCTCTGGAAACACCATATATTTT. It translates to CASSLGRGLSGNTIYF.

This sequence joins TRBV7-8 and TRBJ2-7, with 8 bases identical to TRBD1. Unmatched junction bases numbered 9, after V lost 3 bases and J lost 5 bases. The CDR3 is 15 residues long. Germline V CDR1 and CDR2: SGHVS, FQNEAQ. CDR3 DNA: TGTGCCAGCAGCTTCCGGGACAGGAAAACACACGAGCAGTACTTC. Amino acid sequence: CASSFRDRKTHEQYF. Combining the CDR3 with reference TRBV7-8 and TRBJ2-7 gives the whole variable domain GAGVSQSPRYKVAKRGQDVALRCDPISGHVSLFWYQQALGQGPEFLTYFQNEAQLDKSGLPSDRFFAERPEGSVSTLKIQRTQQEDSAVYLCASSFRDRKTHEQYFGPGTRLTVT.

This clone appeared a few times. The CDR3 bases are TGTGCCAGCAGAAAACAGACTAGCGGCCTGGAGCAGTTCTTC. It specifies CASRKQTSGLEQFF. The chain has TRBV7-2 and TRBJ2-1; 9 nucleotides line up with TRBD2. CDR3 size: 14 residues. The J segment lost 10 bases and the V segment lost 6 bases, leaving 10 bases of the junction unmatched. CDR1 is SGHTA, CDR2 FQGNSA, per germline. Full variable domain (remainder filled in from reference TRBV7-2 and TRBJ2-1): GAGVSQSPSNKVTEKGKDVELRCDPISGHTALYWYRQSLGQGLEFLIYFQGNSAPDKSGLPSDRFSAERTGGSVSTLTIQRTQQEDSAVYLCASRKQTSGLEQFFGPGTRLTVL.

In this sample, this clone turned up a few times. The rearrangement joins TRBV9 to TRBJ2-1, with 13 bases fitting TRBD2. Trimming cost V 4 bases and J 9 bases; bases outside gene matches: 22. In germline, CDR1 is SGDLS, CDR2 YYNGEE. The length of the CDR3 is 20 residues. This chain's CDR3 is CASSPTHVTSGGTTQAEQFF. CDR3 bases: TGTGCCAGCAGCCCGACGCATGTGACTAGCGGGGGGACCACCCAGGCTGAGCAGTTCTTC.

The chain employs TRBV11-2 and TRBJ2-3; 14 bases are a match to TRBD2. This CDR3 has 17 residues. V trimming: 5 bases; J trimming: 1 base; junction bases outside the gene matches: 5. Per the germline V gene, CDR1 is SGHAT and CDR2 is FQNNGV. The CDR3 nucleotides read TGTGCCAGCAGCCCACCGGGACTAGCGGGGGGCACAGATACGCAGTATTTT. Residues: CASSPPGLAGGTDTQYF.

This sequence joins TRBV6-1 and TRBJ1-1, with D unclear. The CDR3 is 13 residues long. Germline loops: CDR1 MNHNS, CDR2 SASEGT. Trimming removed 6 bases from V and 4 bases from J, with 12 bases in between. Here the CDR3 DNA reads TGTGCCAGCAGCTATGACTGGAGCACTGAAGCTTTCTTT. Its translation: CASSYDWSTEAFF.

This sequence joins TRBV10-2 and TRBJ1-2, with D hard to call. Trimming stripped 0 bases from V and 8 bases from J, with 10 bases between. The CDR3 is 13 residues long. CDR1 WSHSY and CDR2 SAAADI come from the germline V gene. Here the CDR3 DNA reads TGCGCCAGCAGTGAGTCCCGGACGGGAGGCTACACCTTC. This translates into CASSESRTGGYTF.

V and J are TRBV6-5 and TRBJ1-3; D is unresolved. The CDR3 has 15 amino acids. Trimming removed 7 bases from V and 0 bases from J, with 13 bases in between. Germline CDR1 reads MNHEY; CDR2 reads SVGAGI. In DNA form, the CDR3 reads TGTGCCAGCACCGATAAACGGGGCTCTGGAAACACCATATATTTT. Translating it yields CASTDKRGSGNTIYF.

This clone was detected a few times. V is TRBV5-1 and J is TRBJ1-1; possibly TRBD1 for D (6 bases). The CDR3 sequence is 15 residues long. Germline-derived CDR1 and CDR2 are SGHRS and YFSETQ. Between the trimmed V and J ends, which lost 0 bases and 0 bases, there was a span of 9 bases. CDR3 coding DNA: TGCGCCAGCAGCTTGGTTCAGGGGATGAACACTGAAGCTTTCTTT. It specifies CASSLVQGMNTEAFF.

This sequence joins TRBV18 and TRBJ2-2, with D possibly being TRBD2 (5 bases). The CDR3 is 15 amino acids. Trimming left V 3 bases short and J 4 bases short, with 12 bases between. Germline loops: CDR1 KGHSH, CDR2 LQKENI. The CDR3 loop reads CASSPGTRVTGELFF. For the CDR3, the DNA is TGTGCCAGCTCACCCGGAACGAGGGTCACCGGGGAGCTGTTTTTT.

This clone was picked up one time. The chain employs TRBV27 and TRBJ2-7; TRBD1 matches at 10 bases. J lost 2 bases, V lost 5 bases, and 12 bases had no gene match. The CDR3 extends over 17 amino acids. Germline CDR1 is MNHEY and CDR2 is SMNVEV (reference sequence). The DNA of the CDR3 is TGTGCCAGCAGTAGCCGGGACAGGGGTCAAGAACCCTACGAGCAGTACTTC. It codes for CASSSRDRGQEPYEQYF.